A single sample gave rise to the 28 T cell receptor beta chains below, sequenced in a study of cytotoxic CD8 clonotypes in ibrutinib-treated CLL. Measured with immunoSEQ multiplex PCR; TCRdb has only the in-frame clones, and not every one. This sample carries roughly 220,000 clones, 75% to 80% of them seen once, and the ten largest clones take about 10%. The sequences come from PBMCs, collected after 12 months of ibrutinib treatment. Receptor source: a human donor with chronic lymphocytic leukemia.

This clone came up a few times. The V and J genes are TRBV14 and TRBJ1-3, with D uncertain. The germline V and J ends were trimmed by 1 base and 1 base, with 5 bases remaining between them. The CDR3 sequence is 14 residues long. In germline, CDR1 is SGHDN, CDR2 FVKESK. This chain's CDR3 is CASSQGYSGNTIYF. The CDR3 region has the DNA TGTGCCAGCAGCCAAGGGTATTCTGGAAACACCATATATTTT. Together with reference TRBV14 and TRBJ1-3, the CDR3 gives the full variable domain: EAGVTQFPSHSVIEKGQTVTLRCDPISGHDNLYWYRRVMGKEIKFLLHFVKESKQDESGMPNNRFLAERTGGTYSTLKVQPAELEDSGVYFCASSQGYSGNTIYFGEGSWLTVV.

V usage is TRBV5-1 and J usage is TRBJ2-5, with 7 bases matching TRBD1. The CDR3 runs 13 residues. The V and J ends lost 10 bases and 2 bases, in that order; junction bases with no gene match: 8. Germline V lookup: CDR1 SGHRS, CDR2 YFSETQ. The CDR3 nucleotides read TGCGCCTGCCGGGACAGTCTACAAGAGACCCAGTACTTC. Translated, it gives CACRDSLQETQYF.

The chain employs TRBV28 and TRBJ1-2; 7 bases fit TRBD1. The V and J ends lost 5 bases and 7 bases, in that order; junction bases with no gene match: 7. The germline gives CDR1 MDHEN, CDR2 SYDVKM. There are 13 residues in the CDR3. Here the CDR3 reads CASSPGQATGYTF. The CDR3 nucleotides are TGTGCCAGCAGTCCCGGACAGGCTACTGGCTACACCTTC.

V usage is TRBV19 and J usage is TRBJ2-1; 7 bases are shared with TRBD1. CDR1 is LNHDA, CDR2 SQIVND, per germline (reference sequence). CDR3 size: 15 residues. V shed 5 bases, J shed 1 base, and the junction held 5 bases outside the gene matches. CDR3 sequence (DNA): TGTGCCAGTAGTCTCGTACAGGGGTCCTACAATGAGCAGTTCTTC. It codes for CASSLVQGSYNEQFF.

The chain combines TRBV5-1 with TRBJ1-1; TRBD1 aligns across 7 bases. This CDR3 spans 15 amino acids. V gave up 2 bases and J gave up 1 base; unmatched junction bases: 5. Per germline, CDR1 SGHRS and CDR2 YFSETQ. In nucleotides, the CDR3 is TGCGCCAGCAGCTTAGGGGGCATTCGGAACACTGAAGCTTTCTTT. Encoded protein: CASSLGGIRNTEAFF. Complete variable domain (other parts from reference TRBV5-1 and TRBJ1-1): KAGVTQTPRYLIKTRGQQVTLSCSPISGHRSVSWYQQTPGQGLQFLFEYFSETQRNKGNFPGRFSGRQFSNSRSEMNVSTLELGDSALYLCASSLGGIRNTEAFFGQGTRLTVV.

The gene calls are TRBV9 and TRBJ1-5, with unresolved D. Germline CDR1 SGDLS, CDR2 YYNGEE. This CDR3 region has 16 residues. The V end was cut by 4 bases, the J end by 5 bases, with 19 bases between. The CDR3 DNA follows: TGTGCCAGCAGCCCTAGCGGACTGACCCAAGATCAGCCCCAGCATTTT. Protein product: CASSPSGLTQDQPQHF.

The genes are TRBV9 and TRBJ1-2; TRBD1 matches 11 bases. Looked up from germline, CDR1 is SGDLS and CDR2 is YYNGEE. The CDR3 is 13 residues long. The ends lost 5 bases at V and 5 bases at J; junction bases unmatched: 2. The CDR3 DNA reads as TGTGCCAGCAGAAGGGACAGGGGGTATGGCTACACCTTC. Protein: CASRRDRGYGYTF.

The chain has TRBV11-3 and TRBJ2-7, with 12 nucleotides matching TRBD1. This CDR3 has 17 amino acids. CDR1 and CDR2 from the germline V gene are SGHNT and YENEEA. The ends lost 1 base at V and 4 bases at J; junction bases unmatched: 8. DNA of the CDR3: TGTGCCAGCAGCTTAGTACCGGGACAGGGGGCGCGGTACGAGCAGTACTTC. This translates into CASSLVPGQGARYEQYF.

A single count supports this clone. In nucleotides, the CDR3 is TGTGCCAGCAGCTTGGGAGGGGTTGAAGCTTTCTTT. As protein: CASSLGGVEAFF. The chain recombines TRBV5-5 with TRBJ1-1, with D perhaps matching TRBD1 (5 bases). Trimming took off 0 bases at V and 7 bases at J, with 7 bases between the two ends. The CDR3 runs to 12 residues. Germline V CDR1 and CDR2: SGHKS, YYEKEE (reference sequence).

The rearrangement uses TRBV29-1 and TRBJ2-1; possibly TRBD1 or TRBD2 for D (5 bases each). Trimming pared 0 bases from V and 7 bases from J, leaving 16 bases between. The CDR3 totals 15 residues. Germline V gene sequence: CDR1 SQVTM, CDR2 ANQGSEA. The chain's CDR3 is CSVEDWGSDSNEQFF. The CDR3 DNA is TGCAGCGTTGAAGATTGGGGGAGCGACAGTAATGAGCAGTTCTTC.

The chain joins TRBV7-9 to TRBJ2-3; TRBD1 matches at 9 bases. V was pared by 1 base and J by 2 bases, with 4 bases of the junction left unmatched. The V gene's germline CDR1 is SEHNR and CDR2 FQNEAQ (reference sequence). This CDR3 contains 16 residues. CDR3 DNA sequence: TGTGCCAGCAGCTTAGGCCGGGACAGGGACACAGATACGCAGTATTTT. Amino acids: CASSLGRDRDTDTQYF. The full variable domain, its missing parts supplied by reference TRBV7-9 and TRBJ2-3, is DTGVSQNPRHKITKRGQNVTFRCDPISEHNRLYWYRQTLGQGPEFLTYFQNEAQLEKSRLLSDRFSAERPKGSFSTLEIQRTEQGDSAMYLCASSLGRDRDTDTQYFGPGTRLTVL.

This chain uses TRBV9 with TRBJ2-3, with 10 bases matching TRBD1. Looked up from germline, CDR1 is SGDLS and CDR2 is YYNGEE. The junction had 5 bases not matched to a gene; V was cut back by 5 bases and J by 2 bases. This CDR3 spans 15 amino acids. In DNA, the CDR3 is TGTGCCAGCAGGCCGGGACAGGGGACCACAGATACGCAGTATTTT. Translating it yields CASRPGQGTTDTQYF.

The chain combines TRBV5-4 with TRBJ2-7; TRBD2 aligns across 7 bases. This CDR3 is 13 amino acids long. After removal of 3 bases from V and 7 bases from J, the junction contained 7 bases not matched to a gene. From germline, CDR1 is SGHNT and CDR2 YYREEE (reference sequence). Here the CDR3 reads CASSSNMGGEQYF. The CDR3 nucleotides read TGTGCCAGCAGCTCCAACATGGGGGGGGAGCAGTACTTC.

This chain links TRBV27 with TRBJ2-3, with D unresolved. Germline V gives CDR1 MNHEY, CDR2 SMNVEV (reference sequence). Trimming removed 3 bases at V and 1 base at J, with 5 bases between. This CDR3 comprises 13 residues. CDR3 residues: CASSLPGTDTQYF. The CDR3 region has the DNA TGTGCCAGCAGTTTGCCCGGCACAGATACGCAGTATTTT.

This chain connects TRBV10-3 to TRBJ2-1; D may be TRBD1 (5 bases). Germline V CDR1 and CDR2: ENHRY, SYGVKD. Trimming pared 6 bases from V and 7 bases from J, leaving 13 bases between. CDR3 length equals 13 residues. The CDR3 DNA follows: TGTGCCATCAGCGTCCAGGGTGATAATGAGCAGTTCTTC. Translation gives CAISVQGDNEQFF.

The chain uses TRBV30 and TRBJ2-7, with D possibly TRBD1 on 6 matching bases. The CDR3 sequence is 15 residues long. Trimming removed 0 bases at V and 2 bases at J, with 14 bases between. Germline CDR1 reads GTSNPN; CDR2 reads SVGIG (reference sequence). CDR3 region: CAWSVWAAGAYEQYF. CDR3 coding DNA: TGTGCCTGGAGTGTTTGGGCTGCAGGGGCCTACGAGCAGTACTTC.

This chain uses TRBV11-2 with TRBJ1-4, with 8 bases identical to TRBD1. J gave up 3 bases and V 4 bases, and 13 bases lay outside the gene matches. The CDR3 runs to 18 residues. CDR1 SGHAT and CDR2 FQNNGV come from the germline V gene. CDR3 residues: CASSSLPGGTAPNEKLFF. CDR3 nucleotide sequence: TGTGCCAGCAGCTCTCTCCCAGGGGGCACAGCACCTAATGAAAAACTGTTTTTT.

The rearrangement uses TRBV29-1 and TRBJ2-6; no firm D call. V gave up 5 bases and J gave up 0 bases, with 8 bases separating them. CDR3 size: 14 residues. Germline V gene lookup returns CDR1 SQVTM and CDR2 ANQGSEA. The CDR3 bases are TGCAGCGTTCCCGACAACTCTGGGGCCAACGTCCTGACTTTC. This sequence encodes CSVPDNSGANVLTF.

The chain recombines TRBV11-3 with TRBJ2-1, with D unclear. V was cut by 3 bases and J by 7 bases, with 4 bases left in between. The CDR3 is 11 amino acids. Germline-derived CDR1 and CDR2 are SGHNT and YENEEA. The CDR3 coding sequence is TGTGCCAGCAGCTTCGGGAATGAGCAGTTCTTC. Its protein product is CASSFGNEQFF.

The chain has TRBV28 and TRBJ1-4; D uncertain. V was trimmed by 4 bases and J by 2 bases, leaving 14 bases between them. Germline-derived CDR1 and CDR2 are MDHEN and SYDVKM. The CDR3 is 16 residues long. As DNA, the CDR3 is TGTGCCAGCAGTTCCTCCCTCGGGAGGACTAATGAAAAACTGTTTTTT. It codes for CASSSSLGRTNEKLFF.

As regards this clone: Distinct nucleotide sequences in the sample also encode this CDR3. The chain carries TRBV6-5 and TRBJ2-7; 10 nucleotides line up with TRBD2. Germline CDR1 MNHEY, CDR2 SVGAGI. This CDR3 comprises 14 residues. V gave up 4 bases and J gave up 4 bases; unmatched junction bases: 4. CDR3 residues: CASSSSGGTYEQYF. The CDR3 nucleotides read TGTGCCAGCAGTTCTAGCGGGGGCACTTACGAGCAGTACTTC.

The CDR3 region is CARSPPRRRANVLTF. The CDR3 nucleotides read TGTGCCAGAAGCCCACCGAGGAGAAGGGCCAACGTCCTGACTTTC. This rearrangement joins TRBV5-3 to TRBJ2-6; D ambiguous. TRBV5-3 is flagged as an ORF with uncertain function. Trimming removed 4 bases at V and 5 bases at J, with 13 bases between. The CDR3 sequence is 15 residues long.

The genes are TRBV5-1 and TRBJ2-1, with D unclear. CDR3 length: 13 residues. V lost 1 base and J 8 bases, leaving 10 bases between the germline ends. CDR1 and CDR2 from the germline V gene are SGHRS and YFSETQ. The CDR3, as DNA: TGCGCCAGCAGCTTGATGGCTCGGGATGAGCAGTTCTTC. Protein: CASSLMARDEQFF. Drawing the rest from reference TRBV5-1 and TRBJ2-1, the complete variable domain is KAGVTQTPRYLIKTRGQQVTLSCSPISGHRSVSWYQQTPGQGLQFLFEYFSETQRNKGNFPGRFSGRQFSNSRSEMNVSTLELGDSALYLCASSLMARDEQFFGPGTRLTVL.

The rearrangement uses TRBV18 and TRBJ1-1; D remains ambiguous. V dropped 3 bases and J dropped 6 bases, with 17 bases sitting between them. Germline CDR1 KGHSH, CDR2 LQKENI. This CDR3 region has 15 residues. CDR3 in amino acids: CASSPPGLGSAEAFF. For the CDR3, the DNA is TGTGCCAGCTCACCTCCCGGACTCGGATCTGCTGAAGCTTTCTTT.

This clone was counted at least ten times. The chain uses TRBV6-5 and TRBJ1-2; tentative D call: TRBD1 (5 bases). The CDR3 consists of 14 residues. The germline V gene has CDR1 MNHEY and CDR2 SVGAGI. V was shortened by 6 bases and J by 6 bases, with 17 bases between the two germline ends. In DNA form, the CDR3 reads TGTGCCAGCAGCTCCCTGGGGGGGTTTGATGGCTACACCTTC. This translates into CASSSLGGFDGYTF.

The gene calls are TRBV5-1 and TRBJ1-1; perhaps TRBD1 as D (6 bases). Looked up from germline, CDR1 is SGHRS and CDR2 is YFSETQ. The CDR3 sequence is 14 residues long. Trimming removed 5 bases at V and 0 bases at J, with 11 bases between. The CDR3 region is CASSMTGLNTEAFF. CDR3 nucleotides: TGCGCCAGCAGTATGACAGGACTGAACACTGAAGCTTTCTTT.

The chain is built from TRBV28 and TRBJ2-7; unclear D gene. CDR3 size: 12 residues. V lost 11 bases to trimming and J lost 0 bases, with 11 bases between them. Germline V lookup: CDR1 MDHEN, CDR2 SYDVKM. The CDR3 sequence: CAVVGNSYEQYF. The DNA for the CDR3 is TGTGCCGTCGTGGGAAACTCCTACGAGCAGTACTTC.

V gene TRBV28 combines with J gene TRBJ2-7; D unclear. The V end was cut by 1 base, the J end by 2 bases, with 15 bases between. Per the germline V gene, CDR1 is MDHEN and CDR2 is SYDVKM. This CDR3 contains 16 residues. The CDR3 protein is CASSLSIGPQTYEQYF. The CDR3 DNA reads TGTGCCAGCAGTTTATCAATAGGCCCACAAACCTACGAGCAGTACTTC.